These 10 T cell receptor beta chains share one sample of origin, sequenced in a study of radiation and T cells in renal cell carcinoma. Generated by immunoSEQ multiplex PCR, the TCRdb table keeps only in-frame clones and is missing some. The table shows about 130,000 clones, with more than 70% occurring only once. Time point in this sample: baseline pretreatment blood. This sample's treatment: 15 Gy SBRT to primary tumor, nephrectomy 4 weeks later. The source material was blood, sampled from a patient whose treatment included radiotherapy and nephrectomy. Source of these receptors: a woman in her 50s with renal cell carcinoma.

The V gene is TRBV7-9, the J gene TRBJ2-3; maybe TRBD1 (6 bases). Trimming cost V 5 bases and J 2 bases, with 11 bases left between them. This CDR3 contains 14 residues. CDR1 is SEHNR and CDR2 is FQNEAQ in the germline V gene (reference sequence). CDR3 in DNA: TGTGCCAGCAGCCCTTCAGGGGACACAGATACGCAGTATTTT. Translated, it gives CASSPSGDTDTQYF.

In DNA, the CDR3 is TGTGCCAGCAGGAAGGCAGAGGATGAAAAACTGTTTTTT. Protein product: CASRKAEDEKLFF. The gene calls are TRBV2 and TRBJ1-4, with no clear D. CDR1 and CDR2 from the germline V gene are SNHLY and FYNNEI. Trimming cost V 6 bases and J 6 bases, with 11 bases left between them. The CDR3 is 13 amino acids.

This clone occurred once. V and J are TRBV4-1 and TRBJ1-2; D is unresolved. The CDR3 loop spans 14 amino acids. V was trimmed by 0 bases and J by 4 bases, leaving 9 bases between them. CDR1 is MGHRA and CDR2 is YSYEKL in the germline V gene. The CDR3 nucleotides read TGCGCCAGCAGCCAAGAGGAGGGCGGCTATGGCTACACCTTC. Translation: CASSQEEGGYGYTF.

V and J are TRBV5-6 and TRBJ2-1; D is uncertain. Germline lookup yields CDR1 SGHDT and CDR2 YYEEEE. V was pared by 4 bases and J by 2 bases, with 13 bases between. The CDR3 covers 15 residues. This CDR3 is CASSARRVAYNEQFF. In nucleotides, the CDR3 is TGTGCCAGCAGCGCCCGCCGGGTGGCCTACAATGAGCAGTTCTTC. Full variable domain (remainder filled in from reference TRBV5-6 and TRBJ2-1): DAGVTQSPTHLIKTRGQQVTLRCSPKSGHDTVSWYQQALGQGPQFIFQYYEEEERQRGNFPDRFSGHQFPNYSSELNVNALLLGDSALYLCASSARRVAYNEQFFGPGTRLTVL.

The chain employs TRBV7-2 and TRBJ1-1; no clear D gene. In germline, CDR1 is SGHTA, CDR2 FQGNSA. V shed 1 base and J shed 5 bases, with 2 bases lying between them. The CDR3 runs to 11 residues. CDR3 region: CASSLDTEAFF. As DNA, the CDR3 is TGTGCCAGCAGCTTAGATACTGAAGCTTTCTTT.

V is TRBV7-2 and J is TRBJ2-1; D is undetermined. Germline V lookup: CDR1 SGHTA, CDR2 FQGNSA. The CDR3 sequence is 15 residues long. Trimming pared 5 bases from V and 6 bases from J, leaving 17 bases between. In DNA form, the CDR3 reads TGTGCCAGCAGCCCCGTGAGTCATGGCGGCAATGAGCAGTTCTTC. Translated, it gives CASSPVSHGGNEQFF.

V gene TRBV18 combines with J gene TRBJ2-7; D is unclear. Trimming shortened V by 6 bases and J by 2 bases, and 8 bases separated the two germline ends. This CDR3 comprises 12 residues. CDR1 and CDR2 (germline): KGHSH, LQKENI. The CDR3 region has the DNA TGTGCCAGCTCTGGCGAGACCTACGAGCAGTACTTC. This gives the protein CASSGETYEQYF.

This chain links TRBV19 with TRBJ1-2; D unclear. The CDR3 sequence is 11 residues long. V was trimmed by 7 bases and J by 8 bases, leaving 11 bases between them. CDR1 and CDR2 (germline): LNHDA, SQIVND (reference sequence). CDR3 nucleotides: TGTGCCAGTAAGGAACACTCCGGCTACACCTTC. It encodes CASKEHSGYTF.

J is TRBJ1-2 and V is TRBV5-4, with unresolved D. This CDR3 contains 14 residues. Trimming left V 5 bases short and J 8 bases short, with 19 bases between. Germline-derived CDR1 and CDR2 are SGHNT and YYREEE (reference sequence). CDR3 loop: CASSLSPLGRGYTF. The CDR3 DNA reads TGTGCCAGCAGTCTATCCCCCCTCGGGCGGGGCTACACCTTC.

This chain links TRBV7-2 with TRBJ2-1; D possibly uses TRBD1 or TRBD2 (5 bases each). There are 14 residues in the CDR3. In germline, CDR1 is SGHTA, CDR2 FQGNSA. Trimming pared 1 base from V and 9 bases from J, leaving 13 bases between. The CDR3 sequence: CASSLDVEGTEQFF. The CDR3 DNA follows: TGTGCCAGCAGCTTAGACGTTGAGGGGACTGAGCAGTTCTTC.